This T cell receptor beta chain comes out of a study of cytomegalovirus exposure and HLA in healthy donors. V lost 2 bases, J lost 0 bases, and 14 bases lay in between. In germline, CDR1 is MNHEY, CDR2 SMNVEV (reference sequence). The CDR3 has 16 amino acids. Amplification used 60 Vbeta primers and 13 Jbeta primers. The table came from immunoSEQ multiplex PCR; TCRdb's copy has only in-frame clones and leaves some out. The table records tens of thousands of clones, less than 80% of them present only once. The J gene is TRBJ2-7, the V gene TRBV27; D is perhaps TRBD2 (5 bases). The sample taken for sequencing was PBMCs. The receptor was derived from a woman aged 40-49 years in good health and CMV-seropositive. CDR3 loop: CASSLRGSSPSYEQYF. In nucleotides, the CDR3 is TGTGCCAGCAGTTTAAGAGGGAGTTCACCCTCCTACGAGCAGTACTTC.